The TCR beta chain described here comes from a study of shared clonotypes between healthy human individuals. This clone was seen a few times. Per germline, CDR1 ENHRY and CDR2 SYGVKD. V lost 10 bases and J 7 bases, leaving 14 bases between the germline ends. The CDR3 totals 13 residues. TCRdb's table, derived via immunoSEQ multiplex PCR, lists solely in-frame clones and lacks some. Of about 2.4 million clones listed, 85% to 95% are singletons. The TCR was taken from a man between 18 and 35 years old in good health. Sequenced material: naive CD4+ T cells sorted from blood. Subset reported: CD45RA+ positively selected. The J gene is TRBJ1-6, the V gene TRBV10-3; a possible D gene is TRBD1 (5 bases). The CDR3, as DNA: TGTGCCACCTTGCAGGGTAAGAATTCACCCCTCCACTTT. Protein sequence: CATLQGKNSPLHF.